This T cell receptor beta chain came from a study of blood T cell repertoires in COVID-19. About the study: Researchers got acute and convalescent COVID-19 samples from the United States, Italy and Spain.

J gave up 12 bases and V 8 bases, and 6 bases lay outside the gene matches. The CDR3 consists of 10 residues. The germline V gene encodes CDR1 SGHVS and CDR2 FNYEAQ. Cohort assignment relied on participant-reported clinical history. This clone came up once. Profiled with immunoSEQ multiplex PCR; TCRdb holds only in-frame clones, not every one. The sample shows 220,000 or so clones, 90% of them seen only once. The source of this sequence is a man aged 30 to 39 who had been exposed to COVID-19. The sample consisted of PBMCs or T cells enriched from blood (not recorded which). The V and J genes are TRBV7-6 and TRBJ1-1, with TRBD1 matching 7 bases. CDR3 DNA: TGTGCCAGCTGGGACAGCCGACCTTTCTTT. This sequence encodes CASWDSRPFF. The whole variable domain, remainder taken from reference TRBV7-6 and TRBJ1-1, is GAGVSQSPRYKVTKRGQDVALRCDPISGHVSLYWYRQALGQGPEFLTYFNYEAQQDKSGLPNDRFSAERPEGSISTLTIQRTEQRDSAMYRCASWDSRPFFGQGTRLTVV.